This T cell receptor beta chain originates from a study of blood T cell repertoires in COVID-19. Overall study: From the United States, Italy and Spain came samples of acute and convalescent COVID-19.

In the authors' workflow: Researchers report that nucleated cell counts were estimated from reference gene primer amplification. The method was immunoSEQ multiplex PCR; TCRdb's version includes in-frame clones alone and lacks a portion of them. The V and J calls and the clone size are those of that table, but D and trimming were determined from the DNA. This sample yields about 340,000 clones, of which 75% to 90% are seen a single time; about 6.3% belongs to the top ten. Germline loops: CDR1 SGHRS, CDR2 YFSETQ. V lost 4 bases, J lost 6 bases, and 10 bases stayed unmatched. The CDR3 extends over 16 amino acids.

The TCR was taken from a woman aged 45-59 years with COVID-19, enrolled during active disease. Specimen: peripheral blood. The rearrangement uses TRBV5-1 and TRBJ2-1, with 10 bases identical to TRBD2. As DNA, the CDR3 is TGCGCCAGCAGCCGACAAGGGACTAGCGTACCCAATGAGCAGTTCTTC. Amino acid sequence: CASSRQGTSVPNEQFF.